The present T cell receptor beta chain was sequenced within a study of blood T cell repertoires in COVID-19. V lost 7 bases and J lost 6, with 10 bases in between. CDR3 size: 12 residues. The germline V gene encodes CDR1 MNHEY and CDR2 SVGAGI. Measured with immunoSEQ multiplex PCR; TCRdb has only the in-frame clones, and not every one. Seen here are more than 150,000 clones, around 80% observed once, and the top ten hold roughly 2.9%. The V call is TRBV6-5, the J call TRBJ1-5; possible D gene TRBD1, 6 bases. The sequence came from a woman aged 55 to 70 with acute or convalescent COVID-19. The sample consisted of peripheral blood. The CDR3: CASTGGPQPQHF. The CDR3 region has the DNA TGTGCCAGCACGGGGGGCCCTCAGCCCCAGCATTTT.